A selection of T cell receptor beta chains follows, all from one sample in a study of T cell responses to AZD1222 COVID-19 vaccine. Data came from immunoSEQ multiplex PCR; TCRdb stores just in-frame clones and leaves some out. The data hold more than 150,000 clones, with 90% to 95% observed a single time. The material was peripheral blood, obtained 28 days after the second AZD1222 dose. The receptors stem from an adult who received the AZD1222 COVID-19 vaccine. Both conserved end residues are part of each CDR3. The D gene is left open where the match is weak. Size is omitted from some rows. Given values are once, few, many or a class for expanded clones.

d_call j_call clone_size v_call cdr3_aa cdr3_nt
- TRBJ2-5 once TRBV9 CASSAHNGGETQYF TGTGCCAGCAGCGCTCACAACGGCGGGGAGACCCAGTACTTC
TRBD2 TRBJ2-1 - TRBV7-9 CASSRGLAGVGEQFF TGTGCCAGCAGCCGGGGACTAGCGGGAGTCGGTGAGCAGTTCTTC
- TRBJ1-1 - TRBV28 CASSLLGGEAFF TGTGCCAGCAGTTTACTGGGGGGGGAAGCTTTCTTT
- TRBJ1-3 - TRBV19 CASIGSGNTIYF TGTGCCAGTATTGGATCAGGAAACACCATATATTTT
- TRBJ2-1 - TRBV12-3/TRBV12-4 CASSGQTMKQFF TGTGCCAGCAGTGGACAGACAATGAAGCAGTTCTTC
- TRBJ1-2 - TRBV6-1 CASSEDSLFGYTF TGTGCCAGCAGTGAAGACAGCTTGTTCGGCTACACCTTC
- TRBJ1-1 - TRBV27 CASSLGIQGFEAFF TGTGCCAGCAGTTTAGGGATACAGGGATTCGAAGCTTTCTTT
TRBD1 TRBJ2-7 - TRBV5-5 CASSLGQGGWYEQYF TGTGCCAGCAGCTTAGGACAGGGGGGATGGTACGAGCAGTACTTC
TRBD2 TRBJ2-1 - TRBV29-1 CSVAGGGEQFF TGCAGCGTTGCCGGGGGGGGTGAGCAGTTCTTC
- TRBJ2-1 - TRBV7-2 CASSLGAVQFF TGTGCCAGCAGCTTAGGAGCCGTGCAGTTCTTC
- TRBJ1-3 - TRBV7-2 CASSQRTPPGNTIYF TGTGCCAGCAGCCAAAGGACGCCACCTGGAAACACCATATATTTT
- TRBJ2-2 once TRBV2 CASRRDHIRAGELFF TGTGCCAGCAGGAGGGACCATATAAGGGCCGGGGAGCTGTTTTTT
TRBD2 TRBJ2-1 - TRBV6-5 CASRGAGGNEQFF TGTGCCAGCAGAGGCGCGGGGGGCAATGAGCAGTTCTTC
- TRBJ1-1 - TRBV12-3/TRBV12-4 CAEEGENTEAFF TGTGCTGAGGAAGGAGAGAACACTGAAGCTTTCTTT
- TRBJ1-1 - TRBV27 CASSLWGRNTEAFF TGTGCCAGCAGTTTATGGGGCAGGAACACTGAAGCTTTCTTT
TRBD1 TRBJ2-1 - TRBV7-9 CASSSFITRDSGDEQFF TGTGCCAGCAGCTCCTTTATAACCCGGGACAGTGGGGATGAGCAGTTCTTC
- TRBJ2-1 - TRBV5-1 CASSLRTEQFF TGCGCCAGCAGCTTGAGGACAGAGCAGTTCTTC
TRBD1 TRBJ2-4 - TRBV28 CASSLAWTGRLNIQYF TGTGCCAGCAGTTTAGCTTGGACAGGGAGATTGAACATTCAGTACTTC
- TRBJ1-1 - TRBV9 CASSVDGATEAFF TGTGCCAGCAGCGTAGATGGGGCCACTGAAGCTTTCTTT
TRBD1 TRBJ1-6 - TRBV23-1 CASSPNQGARSPLHF TGCGCCAGCAGTCCTAACCAGGGGGCTAGATCACCCCTCCACTTT
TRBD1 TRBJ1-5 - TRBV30 CAFAGQGLSNQPQHF TGTGCCTTCGCGGGACAGGGCCTTAGCAATCAGCCCCAGCATTTT
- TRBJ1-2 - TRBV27 CASRSGASNYGYTF TGTGCCAGCCGTTCGGGGGCCTCTAACTATGGCTACACCTTC
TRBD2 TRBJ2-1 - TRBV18 CASSPRTHLAGGLNEQFF TGTGCCAGCTCACCACGTACTCATCTAGCGGGGGGTTTGAATGAGCAGTTCTTC
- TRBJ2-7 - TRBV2 CASMGGPYEQYF TGTGCCAGCATGGGCGGACCCTACGAGCAGTACTTC
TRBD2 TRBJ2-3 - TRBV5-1 CASSFTSGGTSTDTQYF TGCGCCAGCAGCTTCACTAGCGGGGGCACTAGCACAGATACGCAGTATTTT